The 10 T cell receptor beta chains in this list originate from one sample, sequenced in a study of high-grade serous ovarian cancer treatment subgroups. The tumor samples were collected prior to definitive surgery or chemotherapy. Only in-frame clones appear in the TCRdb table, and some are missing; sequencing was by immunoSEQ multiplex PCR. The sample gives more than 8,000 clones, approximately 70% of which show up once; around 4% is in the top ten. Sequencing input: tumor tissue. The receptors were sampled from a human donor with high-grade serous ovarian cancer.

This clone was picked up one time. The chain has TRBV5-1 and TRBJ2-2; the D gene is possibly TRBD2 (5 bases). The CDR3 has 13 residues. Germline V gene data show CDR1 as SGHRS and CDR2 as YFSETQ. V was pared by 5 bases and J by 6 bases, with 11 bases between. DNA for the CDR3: TGCGCCAGCAGGCAAGTCGGGGCCGGGGAGCTGTTTTTT. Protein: CASRQVGAGELFF. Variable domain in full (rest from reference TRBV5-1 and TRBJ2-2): KAGVTQTPRYLIKTRGQQVTLSCSPISGHRSVSWYQQTPGQGLQFLFEYFSETQRNKGNFPGRFSGRQFSNSRSEMNVSTLELGDSALYLCASRQVGAGELFFGEGSRLTVL.

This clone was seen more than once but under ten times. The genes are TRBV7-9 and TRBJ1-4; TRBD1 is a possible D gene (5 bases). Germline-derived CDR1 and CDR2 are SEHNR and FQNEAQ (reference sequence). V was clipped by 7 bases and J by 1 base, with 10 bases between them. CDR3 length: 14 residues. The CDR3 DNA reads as TGTGCCAGCATGGGGGTTGGAACTAATGAAAAACTGTTTTTT. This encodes CASMGVGTNEKLFF.

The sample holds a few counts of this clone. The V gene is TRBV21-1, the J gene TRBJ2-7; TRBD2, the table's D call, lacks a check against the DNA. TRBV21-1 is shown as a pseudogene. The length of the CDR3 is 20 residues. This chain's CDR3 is CASSKVSGRALFLRPYEQYF. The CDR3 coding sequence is TGTGCCAGCAGCAAAGTGAGCGGGAGAGCCCTATTTCTCCGGCCCTACGAGCAGTACTTC.

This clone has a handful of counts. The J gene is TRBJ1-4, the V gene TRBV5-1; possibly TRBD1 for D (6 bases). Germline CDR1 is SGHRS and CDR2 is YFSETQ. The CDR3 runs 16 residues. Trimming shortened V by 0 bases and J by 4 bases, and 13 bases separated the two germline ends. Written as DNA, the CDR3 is TGCGCCAGCAGCTTGGCAGGGGACCCCTTTAATGAAAAACTGTTTTTT. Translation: CASSLAGDPFNEKLFF.

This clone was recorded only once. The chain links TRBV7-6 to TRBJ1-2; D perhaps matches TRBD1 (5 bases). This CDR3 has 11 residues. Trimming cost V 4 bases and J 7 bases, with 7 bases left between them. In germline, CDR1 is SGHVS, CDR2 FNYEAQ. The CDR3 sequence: CASSSGGGYTF. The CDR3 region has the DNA TGTGCCAGCAGCTCCGGGGGTGGCTACACCTTC.

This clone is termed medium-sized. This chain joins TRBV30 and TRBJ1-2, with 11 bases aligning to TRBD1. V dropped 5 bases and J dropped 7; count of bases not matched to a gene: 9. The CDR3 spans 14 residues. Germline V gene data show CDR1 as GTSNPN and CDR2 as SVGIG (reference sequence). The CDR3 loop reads CAWASGQGAVGYTF. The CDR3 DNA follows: TGTGCCTGGGCGTCAGGACAGGGGGCTGTTGGCTACACCTTC.

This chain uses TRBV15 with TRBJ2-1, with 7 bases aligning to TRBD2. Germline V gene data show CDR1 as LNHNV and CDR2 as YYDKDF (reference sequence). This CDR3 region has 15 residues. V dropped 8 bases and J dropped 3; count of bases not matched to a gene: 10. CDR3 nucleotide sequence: TGTGCCACCGCAACGATAGCGGGTTACTACAATGAGCAGTTCTTC. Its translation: CATATIAGYYNEQFF.

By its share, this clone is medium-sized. In nucleotides, the CDR3 is TGTGCCAGCAGCCAAGGGGTGGGTAGTGCTAAGCCGAACACCGGGGAGCTGTTTTTT. This codes for CASSQGVGSAKPNTGELFF. This sequence joins TRBV14 and TRBJ2-2; D is uncertain. From germline, CDR1 is SGHDN and CDR2 FVKESK. The V gene lost 1 base and the J gene lost 0 bases, with 18 bases spanning the gap. The CDR3 is made up of 19 amino acids.

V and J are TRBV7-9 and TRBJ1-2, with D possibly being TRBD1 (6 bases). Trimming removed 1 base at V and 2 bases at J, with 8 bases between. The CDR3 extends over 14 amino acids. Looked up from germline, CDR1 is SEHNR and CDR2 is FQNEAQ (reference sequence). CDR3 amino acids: CASSLGDTNYGYTF. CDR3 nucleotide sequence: TGTGCCAGCAGCTTAGGGGACACCAACTATGGCTACACCTTC. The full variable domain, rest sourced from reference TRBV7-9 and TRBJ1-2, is DTGVSQNPRHKITKRGQNVTFRCDPISEHNRLYWYRQTLGQGPEFLTYFQNEAQLEKSRLLSDRFSAERPKGSFSTLEIQRTEQGDSAMYLCASSLGDTNYGYTFGSGTRLTVV.

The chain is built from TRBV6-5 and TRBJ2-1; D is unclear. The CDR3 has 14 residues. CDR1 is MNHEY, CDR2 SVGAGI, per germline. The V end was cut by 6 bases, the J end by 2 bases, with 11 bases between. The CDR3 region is CASSTDPTYNEQFF. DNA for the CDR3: TGTGCCAGCAGCACGGACCCCACCTACAATGAGCAGTTCTTC.